A few counts support the clone carrying this T cell receptor beta chain. The TCRbeta library incorporated unique molecular identifiers. TCRdb reprocessed the PCR reads via MiXCR and lists one record per CDR3 protein. This repertoire shows 95,000 to 150,000 distinct CDR3 sequences, about 23% found once; its top ten account for about 10%. This specimen comes from a study of T-cell reconstitution after alpha-beta-depleted transplantation in children. The length of the CDR3 is 15 residues. Trimming left V 4 bases short and J 0 bases short, with 10 bases between. In germline, CDR1 is SGDLS, CDR2 YYNGEE. The chain is built from TRBV9 and TRBJ1-4; D is perhaps TRBD1 (6 bases). This clonotype was sampled from a male patient under 10 years old who had a stem cell transplant for chronic granulomatous disease, so the T cells may come from the graft donor. Sequences were derived from PBMCs, mostly from graft donor cells, sampled 180 days after TCRalphabeta/CD19-depleted stem cell transplant. The chain's CDR3 is CASSRDTPTNEKLFF. CDR3 sequence (DNA): TGTGCCAGCAGCAGGGACACTCCAACTAATGAAAAACTGTTTTTT.